The rows below give T cell receptor beta chains drawn from one sample of a study of blood T cell repertoires in COVID-19. Using immunoSEQ multiplex PCR, the repertoire was profiled, and TCRdb retains in-frame clones only, with some absent. The sample lists about 140,000 clones; around 86% were seen once. The sample taken for sequencing was PBMCs or T cells enriched from blood (not recorded which). These receptor sequences come from a man in his fifties or sixties who had recovered from COVID-19. Each CDR3 is given with its conserved first and last residue. D genes are given only for firm matches. Only part of the rows carry a size: once, few, many, or a class if the clone is expanded.

CDR3 length: 14; clone size: -; V gene: TRBV10-3; D gene: -; J gene: TRBJ1-2; CDR3 protein: CAISESTRNYGYTF; CDR3 DNA: TGTGCCATCAGTGAGTCGACACGGAACTATGGCTACACCTTC
CDR3 length: 13; clone size: -; V gene: TRBV7-8; D gene: TRBD2; J gene: TRBJ2-1; CDR3 protein: CASSSSWGGEQFF; CDR3 DNA: TGTGCCAGCAGCTCCTCCTGGGGAGGGGAGCAGTTCTTC
CDR3 length: 17; clone size: -; V gene: TRBV19; D gene: TRBD1; J gene: TRBJ2-2; CDR3 protein: CASRGPRGQGNTGELFF; CDR3 DNA: TGTGCCAGTCGGGGTCCTCGCGGACAGGGGAACACCGGGGAGCTGTTTTTT
CDR3 length: 13; clone size: once; V gene: TRBV5-4; D gene: -; J gene: TRBJ1-1; CDR3 protein: CASSSGLTNEAFF; CDR3 DNA: TGTGCCAGCAGCTCGGGACTTACGAATGAAGCTTTCTTT
CDR3 length: 15; clone size: -; V gene: TRBV18; D gene: -; J gene: TRBJ1-4; CDR3 protein: CASSPPGLDNEKLFF; CDR3 DNA: TGTGCCAGCTCACCACCGGGACTGGATAATGAAAAACTGTTTTTT
CDR3 length: 13; clone size: few; V gene: TRBV2; D gene: -; J gene: TRBJ1-5; CDR3 protein: CASKRDSNQPQHF; CDR3 DNA: TGTGCCAGCAAGAGAGATAGCAATCAGCCCCAGCATTTT
CDR3 length: 16; clone size: -; V gene: TRBV7-8; D gene: -; J gene: TRBJ2-1; CDR3 protein: CASSPFQGSSYNEQFF; CDR3 DNA: TGTGCCAGCAGCCCGTTCCAGGGATCCTCCTACAATGAGCAGTTCTTC
CDR3 length: 13; clone size: -; V gene: TRBV7-2; D gene: -; J gene: TRBJ2-7; CDR3 protein: CASSLRPGILGYF; CDR3 DNA: TGTGCCAGCAGCCTCCGGCCGGGTATCCTGGGGTACTTC
CDR3 length: 13; clone size: -; V gene: TRBV7-9; D gene: -; J gene: TRBJ1-2; CDR3 protein: CASSLDGSRGYTF; CDR3 DNA: TGTGCCAGCAGCTTAGACGGGTCGAGGGGCTACACCTTC
CDR3 length: 15; clone size: -; V gene: TRBV2; D gene: -; J gene: TRBJ2-6; CDR3 protein: CASDRPNSGANVLTF; CDR3 DNA: TGTGCCAGCGACAGGCCAAACTCTGGGGCCAACGTCCTGACTTTC
CDR3 length: 15; clone size: few; V gene: TRBV24-1; D gene: -; J gene: TRBJ2-7; CDR3 protein: CADALEDRGGDEQYF; CDR3 DNA: TGTGCCGACGCCTTAGAGGACAGAGGTGGCGACGAGCAGTACTTC
CDR3 length: 15; clone size: -; V gene: TRBV18; D gene: TRBD1; J gene: TRBJ2-7; CDR3 protein: CASSPPIGTGYEQYF; CDR3 DNA: TGTGCCAGCTCACCACCCATCGGGACAGGATACGAGCAGTACTTC
CDR3 length: 13; clone size: -; V gene: TRBV10-2; D gene: -; J gene: TRBJ2-5; CDR3 protein: CASSEGLLGTQYF; CDR3 DNA: TGCGCCAGCAGCGAGGGGCTACTAGGGACCCAGTACTTC
CDR3 length: 13; clone size: -; V gene: TRBV29-1; D gene: -; J gene: TRBJ2-3; CDR3 protein: CSVVGVTRDTQYF; CDR3 DNA: TGCAGCGTTGTCGGCGTGACCAGGGATACGCAGTATTTT
CDR3 length: 15; clone size: -; V gene: TRBV4-1; D gene: TRBD2; J gene: TRBJ2-1; CDR3 protein: CASSQESEGGDEQFF; CDR3 DNA: TGCGCCAGCAGCCAAGAATCGGAGGGAGGGGATGAGCAGTTCTTC
CDR3 length: 14; clone size: -; V gene: TRBV9; D gene: TRBD1; J gene: TRBJ2-7; CDR3 protein: CASSATDRAYEQYF; CDR3 DNA: TGTGCCAGCAGCGCCACGGACAGGGCCTACGAGCAGTACTTC
CDR3 length: 13; clone size: -; V gene: TRBV12-3/TRBV12-4; D gene: -; J gene: TRBJ1-1; CDR3 protein: CASSLTGNTEAFF; CDR3 DNA: TGTGCCAGCAGTTTAACGGGGAACACTGAAGCTTTCTTT
CDR3 length: 15; clone size: -; V gene: TRBV6-5; D gene: TRBD2; J gene: TRBJ2-1; CDR3 protein: CASSYRTSSYNEQFF; CDR3 DNA: TGTGCCAGCAGTTACCGGACTAGCTCCTACAATGAGCAGTTCTTC
CDR3 length: 16; clone size: -; V gene: TRBV11-1; D gene: -; J gene: TRBJ2-1; CDR3 protein: CASSLEGVRVDNEQFF; CDR3 DNA: TGTGCCAGCAGCTTAGAGGGCGTCAGGGTGGACAATGAGCAGTTCTTC
CDR3 length: 14; clone size: -; V gene: TRBV2; D gene: -; J gene: TRBJ2-1; CDR3 protein: CARVATVGVNEQFF; CDR3 DNA: TGTGCCAGAGTCGCTACCGTAGGGGTCAATGAGCAGTTCTTC
CDR3 length: 13; clone size: -; V gene: TRBV19; D gene: TRBD2; J gene: TRBJ2-7; CDR3 protein: CASSRAGAREQYF; CDR3 DNA: TGTGCCAGTAGTCGAGCGGGAGCAAGGGAGCAGTACTTC
CDR3 length: 14; clone size: few; V gene: TRBV7-2; D gene: -; J gene: TRBJ2-7; CDR3 protein: CASSLSLATYEQYF; CDR3 DNA: TGTGCCAGCAGCTTAAGTTTAGCCACCTACGAGCAGTACTTC
CDR3 length: 15; clone size: -; V gene: TRBV19; D gene: TRBD1; J gene: TRBJ2-7; CDR3 protein: CASSITGTGRYEQYF; CDR3 DNA: TGTGCCAGTAGTATCACCGGGACAGGGAGGTACGAGCAGTACTTC
CDR3 length: 14; clone size: -; V gene: TRBV5-1; D gene: -; J gene: TRBJ2-7; CDR3 protein: CASSRLQGRDEQYF; CDR3 DNA: TGCGCCAGCAGCCGACTTCAGGGTCGGGACGAGCAGTACTTC
CDR3 length: 13; clone size: -; V gene: TRBV19; D gene: -; J gene: TRBJ2-4; CDR3 protein: CASSVREADIQYF; CDR3 DNA: TGTGCCAGTAGTGTCAGGGAGGCGGACATTCAGTACTTC
CDR3 length: 15; clone size: -; V gene: TRBV2; D gene: -; J gene: TRBJ1-1; CDR3 protein: CASSEFNRVNTEAFF; CDR3 DNA: TGTGCCAGCAGTGAATTTAACAGGGTGAACACTGAAGCTTTCTTT
CDR3 length: 12; clone size: once; V gene: TRBV28; D gene: -; J gene: TRBJ1-5; CDR3 protein: CASLGANQPQHF; CDR3 DNA: TGTGCCAGCTTGGGGGCGAATCAGCCCCAGCATTTT